This passage covers 11 T cell receptor beta chains from one sample sequenced in a study of blood T cells in healthy people across ages. A second PCR of about 7 to 12 cycles used a sample-barcoded 5' primer and a J-beta primer mix. TCRdb analysed the 5' RACE reads with MiXCR anew, one entry per CDR3 protein. Found here are about 1.4 million distinct CDR3 sequences, 45% to 70% of them singletons; the top ten hold 6.5% to 8.5%. Sequencing was done on a sample of blood. Source of these receptors: a man younger than 35 in good health.

This clonotype has only one observation. This sequence joins TRBV5-1 and TRBJ2-1, with a possible D match to TRBD1 (5 bases). The CDR3 runs 15 residues. Germline V gives CDR1 SGHRS, CDR2 YFSETQ. V was pared by 10 bases and J by 7 bases, with 24 bases between. CDR3 residues: CASGRGQGERNEQFF. Written as DNA, the CDR3 is TGCGCCTCTGGCCGTGGGCAGGGTGAGAGGAATGAGCAGTTCTTC.

The V call is TRBV6-5, the J call TRBJ2-1, with D hard to call. V was cut by 6 bases and J by 5 bases, with 14 bases left in between. CDR3 length equals 14 residues. The germline V gene encodes CDR1 MNHEY and CDR2 SVGAGI. CDR3 in DNA: TGTGCCAGCAGCAAGGCCGGATCTGACAATGAGCAGTTCTTC. Amino acids: CASSKAGSDNEQFF.

The chain has TRBV12-3 or TRBV12-4 and TRBJ1-1; 7 bases align to TRBD1. V was pared by 2 bases and J by 10 bases, with 1 base of the junction left unmatched. This CDR3 has 11 amino acids. CDR3 coding DNA: TGTGCCAGCAGTTTACCAGGGGGAGCTTTCTTT. Translation: CASSLPGGAFF.

This clonotype was observed a handful of times. This chain links TRBV7-2 with TRBJ1-2; D is undetermined. Germline-derived CDR1 and CDR2 are SGHTA and FQGNSA. V lost 5 bases, J lost 4 bases, and 8 bases lay in between. This CDR3 spans 12 amino acids. The CDR3 DNA sequence: TGTGCCAGCAGCCACGAACGCTATGGCTACACCTTC. Translated, it gives CASSHERYGYTF. Based on the CDR3 plus reference TRBV7-2 and TRBJ1-2, the full variable domain is GAGVSQSPSNKVTEKGKDVELRCDPISGHTALYWYRQSLGQGLEFLIYFQGNSAPDKSGLPSDRFSAERTGGSVSTLTIQRTQQEDSAVYLCASSHERYGYTFGSGTRLTVV.

This chain uses TRBV9 with TRBJ1-1, with a weak D call TRBD1 (6 bases). Trimming pared 8 bases from V and 7 bases from J, leaving 15 bases between. The CDR3 is made up of 12 amino acids. The germline V gene has CDR1 SGDLS and CDR2 YYNGEE. The CDR3 bases are TGTGCCAGTGCACAGGGTTGGGGTGAAGCTTTCTTT. This encodes CASAQGWGEAFF. The entire variable domain, with the rest obtained from reference TRBV9 and TRBJ1-1, is as follows: DSGVTQTPKHLITATGQRVTLRCSPRSGDLSVYWYQQSLDQGLQFLIQYYNGEERAKGNILERFSAQQFPDLHSELNLSSLELGDSALYFCASAQGWGEAFFGQGTRLTVV.

This rearrangement joins TRBV7-9 to TRBJ1-1, with D unresolved. The length of the CDR3 is 12 residues. Germline V CDR1 and CDR2: SEHNR, FQNEAQ (reference sequence). The V and J ends lost 5 bases and 8 bases respectively, with 12 bases between them. This chain's CDR3 is CASSPSGVEAFF. The CDR3 region has the DNA TGTGCCAGCAGCCCTTCGGGAGTGGAAGCTTTCTTT.

The genes are TRBV29-1 and TRBJ1-2, with a tentative D call TRBD1 (6 bases). Trimming removed 2 bases from V and 3 bases from J, with 10 bases in between. The CDR3 runs 13 residues. CDR1 SQVTM and CDR2 ANQGSEA come from the germline V gene. The CDR3 coding sequence is TGCAGCGTTGAATCTGGGGGCGACTATGGCTACACCTTC. Encoded protein: CSVESGGDYGYTF.

The sample holds a few counts of this clonotype. This chain connects TRBV27 to TRBJ2-4; tentative D call: TRBD2 (5 bases). Near its end, the DNA agrees better with TRBJ2-7, so the J call may be wrong. CDR3 length: 15 residues. In germline, CDR1 is MNHEY, CDR2 SMNVEV (reference sequence). CDR3 in amino acids: CASSPPGLGDGEQYF. For the CDR3, the DNA is TGTGCCAGCAGTCCCCCCGGTTTGGGAGACGGCGAGCAGTACTTC.

The chain has TRBV12-3 or TRBV12-4 and TRBJ2-5; 9 bases align to TRBD1. The CDR3 totals 13 residues. V shed 6 bases and J 6 bases; nucleotides not matched to a gene: 5. In DNA form, the CDR3 reads TGTGCCAGCAGCACGGACAGGGGTCAGACCCAGTACTTC. It encodes CASSTDRGQTQYF.

In DNA form, the CDR3 reads TGCAGCGTTGGACCATGGGAGGAGGGCAATGAGCAGTTCTTC. Translation: CSVGPWEEGNEQFF. This sequence joins TRBV29-1 and TRBJ2-1; the D gene is possibly TRBD2 (6 bases). CDR1 is SQVTM, CDR2 ANQGSEA, per germline. This CDR3 region has 14 residues. Trimming left V 4 bases short and J 6 bases short, with 16 bases between.

The V gene is TRBV7-9, the J gene TRBJ2-7; TRBD1 or TRBD2 may be the D gene (5 bases each). V lost 8 bases and J 0 bases, leaving 14 bases between the germline ends. Germline CDR1 and CDR2: SEHNR and FQNEAQ (reference sequence). The CDR3 length is 14 residues. In DNA form, the CDR3 reads TGTGCCAGCTCCGAGGGGCGTTACTCCTACGAGCAGTACTTC. Its translation: CASSEGRYSYEQYF.